This is a list of T cell receptor beta chains from one sample in a study of blood T cell repertoires in COVID-19. Profiling relied on immunoSEQ multiplex PCR, and the TCRdb table lists in-frame clones only, not all of them. The sample includes some 300,000 clones, approximately 86% of them seen just once. What was sequenced was peripheral blood. These receptors all stem from an older woman with COVID-19, enrolled during active disease. Both conserved end residues are part of each CDR3. Fields, in order: D gene, V gene, J gene, clone size, CDR3 length, CDR3 DNA, CDR3 protein. The D gene is left open where the match is weak. Only part of the rows carry a size: once, few, many, or a class if the clone is expanded.

d_gene: -; v_gene: TRBV3-1/TRBV3-2; j_gene: TRBJ1-2; abundance: -; len: 14; CDR3nt: TGTGCCAGCAGCCAAGGAGCAGGGTATCATGGCTACACCTTC; CDR3aa: CASSQGAGYHGYTF
d_gene: TRBD1; v_gene: TRBV18; j_gene: TRBJ2-7; abundance: -; len: 16; CDR3nt: TGTGCCAGCTCTAACGGGGCCAGGACAGGCTTTTACGAGCAGTACTTC; CDR3aa: CASSNGARTGFYEQYF
d_gene: -; v_gene: TRBV14; j_gene: TRBJ1-1; abundance: -; len: 15; CDR3nt: TGTGCCAGCAGCCAACGGGGATTGGGGAACACTGAAGCTTTCTTT; CDR3aa: CASSQRGLGNTEAFF
d_gene: TRBD1; v_gene: TRBV5-1; j_gene: TRBJ2-5; abundance: once; len: 11; CDR3nt: TGCGCCAGTAGACAGGGGGAGACCCAGTACTTC; CDR3aa: CASRQGETQYF
d_gene: -; v_gene: TRBV9; j_gene: TRBJ1-2; abundance: -; len: 14; CDR3nt: TGTGCCAGCAGCGTAGAGAAAGAGGGCTATGGCTACACCTTC; CDR3aa: CASSVEKEGYGYTF
d_gene: TRBD1; v_gene: TRBV2; j_gene: TRBJ1-1; abundance: -; len: 12; CDR3nt: TGTGCCAGCAATGGACAGGGGGCGCGTGCTTTCTTT; CDR3aa: CASNGQGARAFF
d_gene: -; v_gene: TRBV2; j_gene: TRBJ1-1; abundance: -; len: 14; CDR3nt: TGTGCCAGCAGTGAAGAAGGGGGAGTCACTGAAGCTTTCTTT; CDR3aa: CASSEEGGVTEAFF
d_gene: TRBD1; v_gene: TRBV19; j_gene: TRBJ2-1; abundance: -; len: 15; CDR3nt: TGTGCCAGTTCCTACAGGGGAGATAGATACAATGAGCAGTTCTTC; CDR3aa: CASSYRGDRYNEQFF
d_gene: TRBD1; v_gene: TRBV5-1; j_gene: TRBJ2-2; abundance: -; len: 16; CDR3nt: TGCGCCAGCAGCTTGGGACAGGGGGTGCACACCGGGGAGCTGTTTTTT; CDR3aa: CASSLGQGVHTGELFF
d_gene: -; v_gene: TRBV5-6; j_gene: TRBJ1-4; abundance: -; len: 15; CDR3nt: TGTGCCAGCAGCTTGAAGGGGGAGTCATACGAAAAACTGTTTTTT; CDR3aa: CASSLKGESYEKLFF
d_gene: -; v_gene: TRBV2; j_gene: TRBJ2-7; abundance: -; len: 11; CDR3nt: TGTGCCAGCATGAGTGGCTACGAGCAGTACTTC; CDR3aa: CASMSGYEQYF
d_gene: -; v_gene: TRBV4-3; j_gene: TRBJ2-1; abundance: -; len: 13; CDR3nt: TGCGCCAGCAGCCAAGATAGTACTCACGAGCAGTTCTTC; CDR3aa: CASSQDSTHEQFF
d_gene: -; v_gene: TRBV5-4; j_gene: TRBJ2-1; abundance: -; len: 15; CDR3nt: TGTGCCAGCAGCTTGGCCGATAGGGGCACAAATGAGCAGTTCTTC; CDR3aa: CASSLADRGTNEQFF
d_gene: -; v_gene: TRBV5-1; j_gene: TRBJ2-5; abundance: -; len: 14; CDR3nt: TGCGCCAGCAGCTCCGGACAGATTCAAGAGACCCAGTACTTC; CDR3aa: CASSSGQIQETQYF
d_gene: -; v_gene: TRBV30; j_gene: TRBJ1-6; abundance: -; len: 13; CDR3nt: TGTGCCTGGAGTGGGACTGGCGGGTCACCCCTCCACTTT; CDR3aa: CAWSGTGGSPLHF
d_gene: -; v_gene: TRBV13; j_gene: TRBJ2-5; abundance: -; len: 16; CDR3nt: TGTGCCAGCAGCCAAAGGGGGGGGCCGTACCAAGAGACCCAGTACTTC; CDR3aa: CASSQRGGPYQETQYF